The rows below give T cell receptor beta chains drawn from one sample of a study of shared clonotypes between healthy human individuals. The assay was immunoSEQ multiplex PCR, and TCRdb's table has in-frame clones only and misses some. The table shows about 550,000 clones, with about 95% occurring only once. Sample: naive CD8+ T cells sorted from blood. The receptors stem from a woman aged 25-40 years in good health. CDR3s include the opening cysteine and the closing phenylalanine or tryptophan. D genes are given only for firm matches. Clone sizes are given selectively: once, few, many, or a class where the clone is expanded.

j_call d_call clone_size v_call cdr3_aa cdr3_nt
TRBJ2-5 . . TRBV29-1 CSVAGTRLGEQYF TGCAGCGTGGCGGGGACCCGTCTAGGGGAGCAGTACTTC
TRBJ2-2 TRBD1 . TRBV7-3 CASSVTGYTGELFF TGTGCCAGCAGCGTGACAGGGTACACCGGGGAGCTGTTTTTT
TRBJ2-5 TRBD2 . TRBV5-6 CASSSQSASGRETQYF TGTGCCAGCAGCTCCCAAAGTGCTAGCGGGAGAGAGACCCAGTACTTC
TRBJ2-1 TRBD1 . TRBV7-9 CASSPGTGKGYNEQFF TGTGCCAGCAGCCCCGGGACAGGGAAGGGCTACAATGAGCAGTTCTTC
TRBJ1-2 . . TRBV9 CASSVQGNSDYGYTF TGTGCCAGCAGCGTGCAGGGTAATAGTGACTATGGCTACACCTTC
TRBJ2-7 . . TRBV11-2 CASTGTYEQYF TGTGCCAGCACGGGGACCTACGAGCAGTACTTC
TRBJ2-1 TRBD2 . TRBV4-1 CASSPQVAGGSSYNEQFF TGCGCCAGCAGCCCCCAGGTAGCGGGGGGGAGCTCCTACAATGAGCAGTTCTTC
TRBJ2-7 TRBD2 . TRBV27 CASSRGTSGSYEQYF TGTGCCAGCAGTCGCGGGACTAGCGGGTCCTACGAGCAGTACTTC
TRBJ2-7 TRBD2 . TRBV2 CASSEFPNTSGFYEQYF TGTGCCAGCAGTGAATTCCCAAACACTAGCGGCTTCTACGAGCAGTACTTC
TRBJ2-5 . . TRBV7-6 CASSLLGSLGETQYF TGTGCCAGCAGCTTATTAGGATCCCTCGGGGAGACCCAGTACTTC
TRBJ1-2 . once TRBV10-2 CASSESIGGGYTF TGCGCCAGCAGTGAGTCAATCGGGGGAGGCTACACCTTC
TRBJ2-7 TRBD2 once TRBV19 CASSISGGFGEQYF TGTGCCAGTAGTATTTCGGGAGGGTTCGGAGAGCAGTACTTC
TRBJ2-7 . . TRBV5-1 CASSLARGPYEQYF TGCGCCAGCAGCTTGGCCCGGGGGCCCTACGAGCAGTACTTC
TRBJ2-7 . . TRBV7-9 CASSLVGVEQYF TGTGCCAGCAGCTTAGTTGGTGTCGAGCAGTACTTC
TRBJ2-2 . . TRBV15 CATSRPTGNTGELFF TGTGCCACCAGCCGGCCGACAGGGAACACCGGGGAGCTGTTTTTT
TRBJ2-2 . . TRBV14 CASSRGGTGELFF TGTGCCAGCAGTCGAGGAGGAACCGGGGAGCTGTTTTTT
TRBJ2-1 . . TRBV7-9 CASSFWGTLHYNEQFF TGTGCCAGCAGCTTTTGGGGGACCCTCCATTACAATGAGCAGTTCTTC
TRBJ2-3 . . TRBV4-1 CASSPPWEVAPLTSTDTQYF TGCGCCAGCAGCCCTCCTTGGGAAGTAGCGCCGCTAACAAGCACAGATACGCAGTATTTT
TRBJ1-2 TRBD1 . TRBV2 CASTNRGHYGYTF TGTGCCAGCACGAACAGGGGGCACTATGGCTACACCTTC
TRBJ2-7 . . TRBV4-1 CASSQDPKRALYEQYF TGCGCCAGCAGCCAAGATCCCAAAAGGGCTCTCTACGAGCAGTACTTC
TRBJ2-4 . . TRBV5-4 CASSSGQNLFKNIQYF TGTGCCAGCAGCTCAGGACAGAACCTTTTCAAAAACATTCAGTACTTC
TRBJ2-3 TRBD2 once TRBV6-5 CASSSGTSGTDTQYF TGTGCCAGCAGTTCCGGGACTAGCGGGACAGATACGCAGTATTTT
TRBJ2-7 . . TRBV9 CASSDSQTGVGYEQYF TGTGCCAGCAGCGACAGCCAAACGGGAGTAGGTTACGAGCAGTACTTC
TRBJ2-1 TRBD2 . TRBV6-4 CASSPLAGGTYNEQFF TGTGCCAGCAGCCCCCTAGCGGGAGGGACCTACAATGAGCAGTTCTTC